The T cell receptor (beta chain) under discussion was sequenced for a study of blood T cell repertoires in COVID-19. After removal of 6 bases from V and 4 bases from J, the junction contained 8 bases not matched to a gene. The CDR3 contains 14 residues. Germline V CDR1 and CDR2: MNHEY, SVGAGI. The sample holds one count of this clone. Under the authors' procedure: The authors estimated nucleated cell counts from reference gene primer amplification. TCRdb keeps only in-frame clones here, not all; method: immunoSEQ multiplex PCR. The DNA gave D and trimming, while V, J and clone size come from that table. The table shows under 75,000 clones, with more than 75% occurring only once.

This sequence joins TRBV6-5 and TRBJ1-2; 7 bases match TRBD1. The source of this sequence is a woman aged 55 to 70 with acute or convalescent COVID-19. Sequenced input: peripheral blood. The CDR3 region is CASRTTGEIYGYTF. CDR3 nucleotide sequence: TGTGCCAGCAGAACTACAGGGGAAATCTATGGCTACACCTTC.